This T cell receptor (beta chain) was identified during a study of graft-versus-host responses after intestinal transplantation. Turning to the study itself: Recipients obtained multivisceral, liver-intestinal, or isolated intestinal transplants. Induction using anti-thymocyte globulin, followed by tacrolimus and steroids for 2 to 4 years, was given to all recipients.

Sequencing used immunoSEQ multiplex PCR; TCRdb keeps in-frame clones, though not all of them. Here the sample spans about 85,000 clones, 91% being singletons. Whole-study findings and limits: Investigators detected GvH clones in recipient marrow, with some emerging earlier in ileum or blood. Early post-transplant HvG declines tracked with peak circulating GvH clone levels.

This CDR3 has 15 amino acids. V was shortened by 0 bases and J by 3 bases, with 12 bases between the two germline ends. Germline V CDR1 and CDR2: MGHRA, YSYEKL. Concerning this clone: Its specificity is unknown.

The receptor's source is a human donor who was the organ donor for an intestinal transplant. V usage is TRBV4-1 and J usage is TRBJ2-7; no firm D call. Here the sequenced sample was unstimulated CD8+ T cells sorted from spleen or lymph node cells, taken before transplant. The CDR3 protein is CASSQDENSFYEQYF. DNA for the CDR3: TGCGCCAGCAGCCAAGACGAAAACTCCTTCTACGAGCAGTACTTC.